The T cell receptor beta chain under discussion was sequenced for a study of OX40 agonist ivuxolimab in advanced cancers. Study summary: Participants averaged about 60 years of age (range roughly 23 to 90) and were roughly 80% male.

Prior autoimmune disease or systemic immunosuppression barred patients. Notes on the study in general: Still undetermined is the antigen specificity of the expanded peripheral T cells.

Remarks on this clone: Antigen: not known.

Here immunoSEQ multiplex PCR was the method, and the copy in TCRdb shows in-frame clones only, minus some. Of 75,000 to 80,000 clones in the sample, 94% are singletons; the top ten hold approximately 20%. Germline V gene data show CDR1 as SGHAT and CDR2 as FQDESV (reference sequence). This CDR3 region has 17 residues. The trim removed 5 bases at V and 2 bases at J, leaving 10 bases unmatched. The sequences come from CD4+ or CD8+ T cells sorted from blood, collected in a trial of the OX40 agonist ivuxolimab. The receptor was isolated from an adult with an advanced solid tumor such as melanoma, head and neck, liver or kidney cancer. The gene calls are TRBV11-1 and TRBJ1-2; 11 bases agree with TRBD1. The CDR3 loop is CASSPGTGGISNYGYTF. CDR3 nucleotides: TGTGCCAGCAGCCCTGGGACAGGGGGGATTTCCAACTATGGCTACACCTTC.